The clone carrying this T cell receptor beta chain was seen a few times. The target antigen is unknown. This sample is drawn from a study of T cells after yellow fever vaccination. Study background: Preparation of fractions with low cell numbers was performed using SMART-Seq v4 Ultra Low Input. Study outcomes and limitations: In FACS-sorted repertoires, abundant clonotypes from the bulk population could appear as contaminants.

TCRdb re-called the 5' RACE reads through MiXCR, storing one row per CDR3 protein. In the table there are approximately 550,000 distinct CDR3 sequences, 19% of which are singletons. The CDR3 consists of 14 residues. Germline values: CDR1 SQVTM, CDR2 ANQGSEA. V dropped 4 bases and J dropped 8; count of bases not matched to a gene: 8. This sequence originates from a young man who received the YFV17D yellow fever vaccine. The specimen comprised PBMCs, sampled 15 days after the yellow fever booster vaccination. The chain has TRBV29-1 and TRBJ2-1; the match to TRBD2 covers 10 bases. CDR3 DNA: TGCAGCGTTGCACTAGCGGGACGGTGGGATGAGCAGTTCTTC. It encodes CSVALAGRWDEQFF.